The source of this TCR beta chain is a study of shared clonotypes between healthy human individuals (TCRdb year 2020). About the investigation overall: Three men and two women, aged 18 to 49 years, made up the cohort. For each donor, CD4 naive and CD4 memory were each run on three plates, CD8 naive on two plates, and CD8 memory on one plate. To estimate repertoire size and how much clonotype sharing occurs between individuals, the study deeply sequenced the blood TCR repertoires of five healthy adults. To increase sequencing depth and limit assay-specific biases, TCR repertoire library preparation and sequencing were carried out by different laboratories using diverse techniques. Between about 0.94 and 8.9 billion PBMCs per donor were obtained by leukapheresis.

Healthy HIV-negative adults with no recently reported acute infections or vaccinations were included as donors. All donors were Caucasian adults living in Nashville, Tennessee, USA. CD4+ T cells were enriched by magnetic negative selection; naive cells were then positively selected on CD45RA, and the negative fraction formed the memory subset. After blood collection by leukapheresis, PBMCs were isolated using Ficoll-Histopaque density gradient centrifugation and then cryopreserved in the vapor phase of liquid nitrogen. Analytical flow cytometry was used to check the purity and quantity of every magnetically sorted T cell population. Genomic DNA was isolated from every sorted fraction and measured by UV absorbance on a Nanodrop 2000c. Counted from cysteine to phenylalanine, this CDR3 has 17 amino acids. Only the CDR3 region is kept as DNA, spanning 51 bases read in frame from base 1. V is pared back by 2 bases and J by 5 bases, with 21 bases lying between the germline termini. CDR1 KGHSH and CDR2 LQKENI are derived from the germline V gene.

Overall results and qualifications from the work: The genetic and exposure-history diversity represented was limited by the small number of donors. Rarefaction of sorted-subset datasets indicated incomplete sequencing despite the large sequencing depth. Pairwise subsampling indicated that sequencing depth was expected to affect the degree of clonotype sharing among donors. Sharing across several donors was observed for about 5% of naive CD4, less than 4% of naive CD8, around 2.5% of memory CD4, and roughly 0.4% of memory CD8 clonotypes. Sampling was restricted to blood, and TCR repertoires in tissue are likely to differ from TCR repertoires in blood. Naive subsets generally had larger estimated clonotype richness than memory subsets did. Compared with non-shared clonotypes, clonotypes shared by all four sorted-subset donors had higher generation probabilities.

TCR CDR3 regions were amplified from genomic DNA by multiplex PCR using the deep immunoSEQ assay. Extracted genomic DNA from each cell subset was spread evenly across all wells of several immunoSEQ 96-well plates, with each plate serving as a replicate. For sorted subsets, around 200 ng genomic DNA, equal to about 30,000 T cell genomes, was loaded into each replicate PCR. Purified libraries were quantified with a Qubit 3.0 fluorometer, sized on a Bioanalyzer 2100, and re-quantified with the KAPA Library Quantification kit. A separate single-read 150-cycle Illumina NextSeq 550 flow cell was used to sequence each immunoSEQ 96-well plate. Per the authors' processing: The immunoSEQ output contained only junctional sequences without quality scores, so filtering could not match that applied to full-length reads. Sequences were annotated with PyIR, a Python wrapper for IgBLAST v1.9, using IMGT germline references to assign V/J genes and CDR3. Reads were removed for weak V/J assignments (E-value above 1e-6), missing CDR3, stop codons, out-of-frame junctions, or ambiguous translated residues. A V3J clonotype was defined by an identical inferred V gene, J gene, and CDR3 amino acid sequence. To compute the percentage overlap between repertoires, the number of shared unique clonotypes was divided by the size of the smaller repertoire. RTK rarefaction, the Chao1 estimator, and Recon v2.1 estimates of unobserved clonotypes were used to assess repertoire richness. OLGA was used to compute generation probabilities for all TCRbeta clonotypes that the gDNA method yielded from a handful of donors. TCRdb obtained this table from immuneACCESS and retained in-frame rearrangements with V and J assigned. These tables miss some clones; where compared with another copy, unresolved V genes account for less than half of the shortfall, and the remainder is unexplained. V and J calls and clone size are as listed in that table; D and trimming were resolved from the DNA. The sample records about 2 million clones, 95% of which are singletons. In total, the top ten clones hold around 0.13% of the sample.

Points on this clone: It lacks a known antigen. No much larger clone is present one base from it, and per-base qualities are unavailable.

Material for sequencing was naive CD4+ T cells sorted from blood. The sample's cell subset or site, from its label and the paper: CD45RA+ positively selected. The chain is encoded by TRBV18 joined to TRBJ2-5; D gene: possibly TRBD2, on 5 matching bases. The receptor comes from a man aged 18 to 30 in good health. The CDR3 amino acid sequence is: CASSPGVALGAMETQYF. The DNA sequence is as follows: TGTGCCAGCTCACCAGGAGTAGCGCTAGGCGCCATGGAGACCCAGTACTTC.